Each of the 7 T cell receptor beta chains below was sequenced from the same sample in a study of PD-L1 blockade in urothelial cancer. Clones were read by immunoSEQ multiplex PCR, and TCRdb kept only the in-frame ones, dropping some. Among approximately 40,000 clones listed, 65% to 90% were seen once. As to time point: peripheral blood 6 weeks after treatment start. Source: PBMCs, taken around atezolizumab (anti-PD-L1) treatment. These receptors were collected from a man aged 55 to 70 with urothelial cancer.

The CDR3 DNA follows: TGCGCCAGCAGCTCTGAATTAGGGGCACCTACGTATTTT. It codes for CASSSELGAPTYF. The chain carries TRBV5-1 and TRBJ2-3; TRBD1 is a possible D gene (5 bases). V was pared by 3 bases and J by 14 bases, with 19 bases between. CDR1 SGHRS and CDR2 YFSETQ come from the germline V gene. The CDR3 extends over 13 amino acids.

The V call is TRBV28, the J call TRBJ1-2; 7 nucleotides match TRBD1. The CDR3 is made up of 14 amino acids. V lost 1 base, J lost 7 bases, and 6 bases stayed unmatched. CDR1 and CDR2 (germline): MDHEN, SYDVKM. The CDR3 nucleotides are TGTGCCAGCAGTTTATCTCACAGGGGAGGTGGCTACACCTTC. Translating it yields CASSLSHRGGGYTF.

The chain employs TRBV6-1 and TRBJ2-5; 12 positions match TRBD2. Germline assignment: CDR1 MNHNS and CDR2 SASEGT. The V segment lost 2 bases and the J segment 4 bases; nucleotides outside the gene matches: 2. This CDR3 contains 15 residues. CDR3 protein: CASSELAGGPETQYF. The CDR3, as DNA: TGTGCCAGCAGTGAACTAGCGGGGGGGCCAGAGACCCAGTACTTC.

The chain joins TRBV6-1 to TRBJ1-4; TRBD1 aligns across 7 bases. The CDR3 covers 13 residues. Germline V gives CDR1 MNHNS, CDR2 SASEGT. V dropped 9 bases and J dropped 14; count of bases not matched to a gene: 15. The CDR3, as DNA: TGTGCCAGTCGTCCCGGGACAGCCTTGGGGCTGTTTTTT. Its protein is CASRPGTALGLFF.

The chain couples TRBV4-1 to TRBJ1-2, with a possible D match to TRBD1 (6 bases). V lost 8 bases to trimming and J lost 4 bases, with 17 bases between them. The CDR3 totals 14 residues. The V gene's germline CDR1 is MGHRA and CDR2 YSYEKL. The CDR3 region is CASLPNRAAYGYTF. In DNA, the CDR3 is TGCGCCAGCCTCCCCAACAGGGCCGCCTATGGCTACACCTTC.

CDR3 sequence reads: CASSRQVSYEQYF. The CDR3 DNA reads TGTGCCAGTAGTAGGCAGGTCTCCTACGAGCAGTACTTC. This chain connects TRBV19 to TRBJ2-7; D call uncertain. Looked up from germline, CDR1 is LNHDA and CDR2 is SQIVND (reference sequence). Trimming removed 4 bases at V and 0 bases at J, with 7 bases between. The CDR3 loop spans 13 amino acids.

In its sample, this clone was seen a few times. The rearrangement joins TRBV10-2 to TRBJ1-5, with D hard to call. V lost 7 bases to trimming and J lost 9 bases, with 13 bases between them. The CDR3 runs 12 residues. Germline values: CDR1 WSHSY, CDR2 SAAADI. The CDR3 bases are TGCGCCAGCATGGGTGGTGCAGGGCCCCAGCATTTT. Its translation is CASMGGAGPQHF.